This T cell receptor beta chain came from a study of T cell repertoires in ileal Crohn's disease. This clone came up a few times. Sequenced by immunoSEQ multiplex PCR; TCRdb stores in-frame clones only, minus some. The table has nearly 7,000 clones, under 85% seen once. The germline V gene has CDR1 SGHRS and CDR2 YFSETQ. This CDR3 contains 15 residues. Trimming at V came to 3 bases and at J to 2 bases, leaving 2 bases not matched to a gene. The sequenced sample consisted of ileal tissue. The chain links TRBV5-1 to TRBJ2-1, with 10 bases fitting TRBD1. The sequence came from an adult with Crohn's disease. The CDR3 protein is CASSWGQGTYNEQFF. The CDR3 bases are TGCGCCAGCAGCTGGGGACAGGGGACCTACAATGAGCAGTTCTTC.